This T cell receptor beta chain comes out of a study of shared clonotypes between healthy human individuals (TCRdb year 2020). For context, the study as a whole: Two women and a few men aged 18 to 49 years were included in the cohort. Per donor, three plates each were used for CD4 naive and CD4 memory, two for CD8 naive, and one for CD8 memory. Blood TCR repertoires of a handful of healthy adults were deeply sequenced to estimate repertoire size and the extent of clonotype sharing between individuals. Libraries were prepared and TCR repertoires were sequenced by different laboratories using diverse techniques, in order to increase sequencing depth and limit assay-specific biases. Each donor's leukapheresis produced roughly between about 0.8 and 10 billion PBMCs.

Worth noting for this clone: The antigen this receptor binds is unknown. Qualities for individual bases were not recorded, and no much larger clone is one base off.

Points the paper makes about the study in general: Higher generation probabilities were observed for clonotypes shared by all four sorted-subset donors than for non-shared clonotypes. Because the study included only a small number of donors, the genetic and exposure-history diversity represented was limited. Even with the large sequencing depth, rarefaction of the sorted-subset datasets indicated that sequencing was incomplete. Estimated clonotype richness was generally larger for naive than for memory subsets. Sampling was restricted to blood, and TCR repertoires in tissues likely differ from the TCR repertoires found in blood. Pairwise subsampling led to the expectation that sequencing depth would affect the degree of clonotype sharing among donors. Sharing across a few donors was observed for around 5% of naive CD4, 3% to 4% of naive CD8, about 2.3% of memory CD4, and around 0.42% of memory CD8 clonotypes.

Donors were healthy HIV-negative adults with no recently reported acute infections or vaccinations. Every donor was a Caucasian adult living in Nashville, Tennessee, USA. Magnetic negative selection was used to enrich CD4+ T cells, after which naive cells were positively selected on CD45RA and the negative fraction became the memory subset. After blood collection by leukapheresis, PBMCs were isolated using Ficoll-Histopaque density gradient centrifugation and then cryopreserved in the vapor phase of liquid nitrogen. Analytical flow cytometry was used to check the purity and quantity of every magnetically sorted T cell population. Each sorted fraction had its genomic DNA isolated and then quantified by UV absorbance on a Nanodrop 2000c. Using the deep immunoSEQ assay, TCR CDR3 regions were amplified from genomic DNA by multiplex PCR. Extracted genomic DNA from each cell subset was spread evenly across all wells of several immunoSEQ 96-well plates, with each plate serving as a replicate. Each replicate PCR for sorted subsets received 200 ng genomic DNA, equal to about 30,000 T cell genomes. Purified libraries were measured with a Qubit 3.0 fluorometer, size-checked on a Bioanalyzer 2100, and measured again with the KAPA Library Quantification kit. Every immunoSEQ 96-well plate was sequenced on a dedicated single-read 150-cycle Illumina NextSeq 550 flow cell. The original methods were these. Because the immunoSEQ output held only junctional sequences and lacked quality scores, the filtering could not match the filtering applied to full-length reads. To assign V/J genes and CDR3, sequences were annotated using PyIR, a Python wrapper for IgBLAST v1.9, with IMGT germline references. Reads were removed for weak V/J assignments (E-value above 1e-6), missing CDR3, stop codons, out-of-frame junctions, or ambiguous translated residues. V3J clonotypes were defined as sequences sharing the same inferred V gene, J gene, and CDR3 amino acid sequence. The percentage overlap between two repertoires was calculated by dividing the number of shared unique clonotypes by the size of the smaller repertoire. RTK rarefaction, the Chao1 estimator, and Recon v2.1 estimates of unobserved clonotypes were used to assess repertoire richness. For all TCRbeta clonotypes obtained by the gDNA method from a few donors, generation probabilities were computed with OLGA. In its TCRdb copy, this immuneACCESS table keeps in-frame sequences only and misses some clones. Where compared with another copy, unresolved V genes explain less than half of these, and the others have no known cause. V, J and clone size reflect that table, while D and trimming were determined from the DNA. Within this sample are a few million clones, with 95% of them counted one time only. Of the sample, roughly 0.13% falls within the top ten clones.

The germline V gene (reference sequence) gives CDR1 as MNHEY and CDR2 as SMNVEV. From V the trimming removes 8 bases and from J it removes 3 bases, while the gene matches leave 13 bases of the junction unaccounted for. The CDR3 has 15 amino acids, counting the end cysteine and phenylalanine. The retained sequence is limited to the CDR3, 45 bases, with the frame set at the first base. The chain is encoded by TRBV27 joined to TRBJ2-7; 7 central nucleotides agree with TRBD1. This TCR was recovered from a man between 18 and 29 years old in good health. Sequenced: naive CD4+ T cells sorted from blood. The sample's cell subset or site label, in plain terms: CD45RA+ positively selected. The DNA sequence is as follows: TGTGCCAGCCAGGGACCCGGGACAGCCAACTACGAGCAGTACTTC. This translates into CASQGPGTANYEQYF.